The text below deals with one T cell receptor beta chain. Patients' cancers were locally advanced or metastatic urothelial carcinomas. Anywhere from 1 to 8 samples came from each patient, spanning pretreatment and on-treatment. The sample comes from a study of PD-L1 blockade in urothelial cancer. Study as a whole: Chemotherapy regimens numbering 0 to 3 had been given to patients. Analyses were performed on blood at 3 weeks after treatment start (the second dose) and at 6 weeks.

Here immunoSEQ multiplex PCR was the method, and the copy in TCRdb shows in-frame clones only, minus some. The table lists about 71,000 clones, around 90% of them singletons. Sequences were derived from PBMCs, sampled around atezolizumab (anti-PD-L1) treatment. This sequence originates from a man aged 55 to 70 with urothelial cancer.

CDR3 region: CASSQEDRAGPLAKNIQYF. The DNA for the CDR3 is TGCGCCAGCAGCCAAGAGGATAGAGCGGGCCCACTAGCCAAAAACATTCAGTACTTC. The chain employs TRBV4-3 and TRBJ2-4; the D gene is possibly TRBD2 (6 bases). Per germline, CDR1 LGHNA and CDR2 YSLEER. V lost 0 bases, J lost 0 bases, and 18 bases lay in between. The CDR3 has 19 residues.